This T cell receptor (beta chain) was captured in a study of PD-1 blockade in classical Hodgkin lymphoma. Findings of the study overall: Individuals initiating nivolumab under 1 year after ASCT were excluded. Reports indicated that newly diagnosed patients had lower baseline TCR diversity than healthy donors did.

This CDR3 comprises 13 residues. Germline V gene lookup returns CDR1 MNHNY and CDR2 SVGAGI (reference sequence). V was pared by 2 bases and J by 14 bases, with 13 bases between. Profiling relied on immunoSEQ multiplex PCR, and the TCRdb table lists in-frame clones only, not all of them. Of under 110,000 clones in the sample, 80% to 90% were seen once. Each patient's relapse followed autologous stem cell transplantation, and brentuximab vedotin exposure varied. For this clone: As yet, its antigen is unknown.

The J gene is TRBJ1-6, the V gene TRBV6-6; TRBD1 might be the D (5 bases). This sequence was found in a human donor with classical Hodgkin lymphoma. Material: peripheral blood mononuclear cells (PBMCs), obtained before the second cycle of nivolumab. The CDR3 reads CASSYGAGRALHF. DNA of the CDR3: TGTGCCAGCAGTTACGGGGCAGGGAGAGCCCTCCACTTT.